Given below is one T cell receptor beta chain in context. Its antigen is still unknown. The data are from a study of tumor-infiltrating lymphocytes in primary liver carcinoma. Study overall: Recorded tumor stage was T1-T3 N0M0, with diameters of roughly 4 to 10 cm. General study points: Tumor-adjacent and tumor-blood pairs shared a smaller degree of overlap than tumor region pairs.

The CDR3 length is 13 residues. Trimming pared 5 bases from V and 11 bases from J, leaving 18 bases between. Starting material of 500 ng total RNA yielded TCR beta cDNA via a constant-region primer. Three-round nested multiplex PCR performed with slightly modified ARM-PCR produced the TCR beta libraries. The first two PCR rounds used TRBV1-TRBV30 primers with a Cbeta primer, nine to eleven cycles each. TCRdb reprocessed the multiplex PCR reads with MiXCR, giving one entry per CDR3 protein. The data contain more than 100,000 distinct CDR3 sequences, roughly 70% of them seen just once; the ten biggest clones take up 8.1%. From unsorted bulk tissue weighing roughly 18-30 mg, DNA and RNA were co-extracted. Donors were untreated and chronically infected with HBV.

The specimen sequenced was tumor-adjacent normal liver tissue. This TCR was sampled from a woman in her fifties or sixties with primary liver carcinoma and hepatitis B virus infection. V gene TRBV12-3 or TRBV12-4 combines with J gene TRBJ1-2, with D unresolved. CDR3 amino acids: CASSLRTIYSYTF. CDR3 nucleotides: TGTGCCAGCAGTCTGCGGACCATCTATAGTTACACCTTC.